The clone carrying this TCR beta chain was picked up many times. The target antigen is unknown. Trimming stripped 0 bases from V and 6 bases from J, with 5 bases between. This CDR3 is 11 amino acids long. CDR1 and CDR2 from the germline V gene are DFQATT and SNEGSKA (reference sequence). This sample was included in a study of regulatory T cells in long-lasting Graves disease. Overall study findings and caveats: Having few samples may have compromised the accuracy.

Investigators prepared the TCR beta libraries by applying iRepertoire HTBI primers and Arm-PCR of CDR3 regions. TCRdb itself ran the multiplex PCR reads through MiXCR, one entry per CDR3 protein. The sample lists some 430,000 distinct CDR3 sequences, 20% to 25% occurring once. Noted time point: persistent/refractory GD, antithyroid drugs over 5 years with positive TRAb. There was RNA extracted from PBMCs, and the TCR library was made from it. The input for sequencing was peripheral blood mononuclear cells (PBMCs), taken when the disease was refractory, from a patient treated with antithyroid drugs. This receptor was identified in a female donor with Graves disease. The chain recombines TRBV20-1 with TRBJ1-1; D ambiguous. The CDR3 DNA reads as TGCAGTGCTAGAGAAGAAGCTGAAGCTTTCTTT. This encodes CSAREEAEAFF.